This T cell receptor beta chain derives from a study of OX40 agonist ivuxolimab in advanced cancers. Whole-study results and caveats: More expanded clones were found, on average, in CD8+ than in CD4+ T cells.

This clone was recorded only once. Antigen specificity is unknown. V was clipped by 8 bases and J by 4 bases, with 15 bases between them. The CDR3 runs 14 residues. Germline V lookup: CDR1 MDHEN, CDR2 SYDVKM. TCRdb's copy holds only in-frame clones and misses some; the assay was immunoSEQ multiplex PCR. The table has around 31,000 clones, roughly 88% seen once; the top ten hold about 53%. Sample: CD4+ or CD8+ T cells sorted from blood, taken in a trial of the OX40 agonist ivuxolimab. This receptor was obtained from an adult with an advanced solid tumor such as melanoma, head and neck, liver or kidney cancer. The chain is built from TRBV28 and TRBJ2-1, with D possibly being TRBD1 or TRBD2 (5 bases each). The DNA of the CDR3 is TGTGCCAGCCTATTGTCAGGGACGTACAATGAGCAGTTCTTC. Residues: CASLLSGTYNEQFF. Looking up the rest from reference TRBV28 and TRBJ2-1 gives the full variable domain: DVKVTQSSRYLVKRTGEKVFLECVQDMDHENMFWYRQDPGLGLRLIYFSYDVKMKEKGDIPEGYSVSREKKERFSLILESASTNQTSMYLCASLLSGTYNEQFFGPGTRLTVL.